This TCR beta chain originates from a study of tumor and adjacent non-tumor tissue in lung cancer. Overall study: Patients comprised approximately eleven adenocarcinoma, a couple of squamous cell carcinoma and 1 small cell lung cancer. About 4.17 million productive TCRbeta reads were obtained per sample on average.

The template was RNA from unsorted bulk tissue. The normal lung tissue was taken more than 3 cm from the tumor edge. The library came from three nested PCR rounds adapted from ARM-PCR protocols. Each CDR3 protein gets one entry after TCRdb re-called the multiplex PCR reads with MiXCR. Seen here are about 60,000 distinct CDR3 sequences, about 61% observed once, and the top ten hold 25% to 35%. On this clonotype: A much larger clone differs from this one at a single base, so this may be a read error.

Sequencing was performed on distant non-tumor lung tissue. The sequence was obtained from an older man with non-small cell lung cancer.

DNA for the CDR3: TGCGCCAGCAGCGAGGCTCACAGGGCCAACCATAACTATGGCTACACCTTC. This gives the protein CASSEAHRANHNYGYTF. This chain connects TRBV4-1 to TRBJ1-2, with D possibly matching TRBD1 (6 bases). CDR1 and CDR2 from the germline V gene are MGHRA and YSYEKL. This CDR3 has 17 amino acids. Trimming stripped 5 bases from V and 1 base from J, with 20 bases between.